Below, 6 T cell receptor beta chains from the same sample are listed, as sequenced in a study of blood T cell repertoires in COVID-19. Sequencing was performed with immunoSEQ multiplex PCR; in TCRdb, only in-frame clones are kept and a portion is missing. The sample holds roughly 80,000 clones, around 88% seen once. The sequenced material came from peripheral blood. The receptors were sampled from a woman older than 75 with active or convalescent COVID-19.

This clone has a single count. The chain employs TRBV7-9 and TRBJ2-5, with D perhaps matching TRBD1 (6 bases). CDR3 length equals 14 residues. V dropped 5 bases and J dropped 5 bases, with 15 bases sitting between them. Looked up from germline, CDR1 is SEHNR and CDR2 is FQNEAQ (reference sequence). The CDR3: CASSRPGQSETQYF. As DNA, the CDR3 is TGTGCCAGCAGCCGCCCCGGACAGAGTGAGACCCAGTACTTC.

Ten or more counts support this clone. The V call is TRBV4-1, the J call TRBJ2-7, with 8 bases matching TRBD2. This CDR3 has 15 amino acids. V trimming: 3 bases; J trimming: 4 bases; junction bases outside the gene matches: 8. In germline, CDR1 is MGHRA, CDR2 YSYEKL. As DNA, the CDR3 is TGCGCCAGCAGCCATGCGGGAGGATTGGGATACGAGCAGTACTTC. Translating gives CASSHAGGLGYEQYF.

CDR3 coding DNA: TGTGCCAGCTCACCGTACCGCCAACCGGGACAGGGGGGACCGAACACTGAAGCTTTCTTT. Amino acids: CASSPYRQPGQGGPNTEAFF. The rearrangement links TRBV18 to TRBJ1-1; 11 nucleotides align to TRBD1. From germline, CDR1 is KGHSH and CDR2 LQKENI. The ends lost 3 bases at V and 1 base at J; junction bases unmatched: 16. The CDR3 length is 20 residues. The whole variable domain, remainder taken from reference TRBV18 and TRBJ1-1, is NAGVMQNPRHLVRRRGQEARLRCSPMKGHSHVYWYRQLPEEGLKFMVYLQKENIIDESGMPKERFSAEFPKEGPSILRIQQVVRGDSAAYFCASSPYRQPGQGGPNTEAFFGQGTRLTVV.

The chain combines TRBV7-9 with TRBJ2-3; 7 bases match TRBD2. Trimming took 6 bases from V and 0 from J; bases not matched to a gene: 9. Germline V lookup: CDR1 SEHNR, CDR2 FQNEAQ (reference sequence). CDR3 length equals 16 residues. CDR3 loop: CASSHYGRGSTDTQYF. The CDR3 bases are TGTGCCAGCAGTCACTACGGGCGGGGGAGCACAGATACGCAGTATTTT. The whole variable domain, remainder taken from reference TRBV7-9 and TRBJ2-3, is DTGVSQNPRHKITKRGQNVTFRCDPISEHNRLYWYRQTLGQGPEFLTYFQNEAQLEKSRLLSDRFSAERPKGSFSTLEIQRTEQGDSAMYLCASSHYGRGSTDTQYFGPGTRLTVL.

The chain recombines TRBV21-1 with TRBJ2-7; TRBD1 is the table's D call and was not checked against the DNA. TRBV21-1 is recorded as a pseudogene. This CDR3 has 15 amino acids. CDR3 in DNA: TGTGCCAGCAGCAGACCGACAGGGGGCCTTTACGAGCAGTACTTC. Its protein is CASSRPTGGLYEQYF.

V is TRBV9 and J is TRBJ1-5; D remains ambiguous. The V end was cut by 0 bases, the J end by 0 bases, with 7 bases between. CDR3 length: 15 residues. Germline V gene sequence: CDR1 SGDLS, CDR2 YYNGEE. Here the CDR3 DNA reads TGTGCCAGCAGCGTAGAGGCGGATAGCAATCAGCCCCAGCATTTT. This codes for CASSVEADSNQPQHF.